Reported below is one T cell receptor beta chain. Its specificity is not known. This sample stems from a study of a mutant IDH1 vaccine in newly diagnosed glioma. Across the study: Patients got radiotherapy, temozolomide, or both beforehand, and most got both.

From germline, CDR1 is ENHRY and CDR2 SYGVKD. CDR3 length: 16 residues. The V segment lost 6 bases and the J segment 5 bases; nucleotides outside the gene matches: 12. TCRdb's copy holds only in-frame clones and misses some; the assay was immunoSEQ multiplex PCR. This table has tens of thousands of clones, approximately 84% appearing once. Time point noted: week 35, safety follow-up. The study gave 300 ug of mutant IDH1 20-mer peptide per vaccine dose, with topical imiquimod. New astrocytomas of WHO grade 3 or 4 that were IDH1-mutant and ATRX-lost were found in the donors. The material was PBMCs, obtained from a glioma patient whose treatment included an IDH1 peptide vaccine. V and J are TRBV10-3 and TRBJ1-1; 10 nucleotides agree with TRBD1. This TCR was recovered from a man aged 18-30 years with glioma. CDR3 protein: CAIRDPGTGEDTEAFF. CDR3 nucleotides: TGTGCCATCAGGGACCCCGGGACAGGGGAGGATACTGAAGCTTTCTTT.